These 2 T cell receptor beta chains were sequenced from one sample in a study of cytomegalovirus exposure and HLA in healthy donors (dated by TCRdb to 2016 to 2017). Libraries came from the immunoSEQ multiplex PCR assay. For the multiplex PCR, a mixture combining 60 forward primers for TCR Vbeta segments and 13 reverse primers for TCR Jbeta segments was used. What TCRdb holds here is the immuneACCESS table cut down to in-frame rearrangements. Part of the clones is not present; checked against another copy, under half of the missing clones reflect an unresolved V gene, and the others are unexplained. The sample profile shows about 160,000 clones; around 64% of them were found once. In total, the top ten clones hold under 3.5% of the sample. Material for sequencing was PBMCs. Receptors originate from a woman under 40 in good health and CMV-seronegative.

The V call is TRBV19, the J call TRBJ2-7, with D maybe TRBD1 (5 bases). The CDR3 runs to 13 residues. Trimming cost V 9 bases and J 3 bases, with 15 bases left between them. Germline CDR1 reads LNHDA; CDR2 reads SQIVND (reference sequence). CDR3: CASDPGQGYEQYF. DNA of the CDR3: TGTGCCAGCGACCCCGGGCAGGGCTACGAGCAGTACTTC.

The chain carries TRBV7-9 and TRBJ2-4, with TRBD2 matching over 12 bases. In germline, CDR1 is SEHNR, CDR2 FQNEAQ (reference sequence). Losses at the gene ends were 7 bases for V and 8 bases for J; bases not matched to a gene: 3. This CDR3 is 13 amino acids long. This chain's CDR3 is CASTLAGGDIQYF. Here the CDR3 DNA reads TGTGCCAGCACACTAGCGGGAGGAGACATTCAGTACTTC.